This T cell receptor beta chain derives from a study of blood T cell repertoires in COVID-19. For the study at large: From T cells, B-cell-depleted T cells, or PBMCs came the material, which was cDNA or gDNA.

V was pared by 6 bases and J by 5 bases, with 19 bases between. Germline V lookup: CDR1 SQVTM, CDR2 ANQGSEA. The CDR3 contains 14 residues. TCRdb keeps only in-frame clones here, not all; method: immunoSEQ multiplex PCR. The sample records approximately 20,000 clones, roughly 86% being singletons. Input material: peripheral blood. The gene calls are TRBV29-1 and TRBJ2-5; D is possibly TRBD2 (5 bases). The TCR was taken from a human donor in a cohort sampled during active COVID-19. The chain's CDR3 is CSVSPQNGGETQYF. The CDR3 DNA follows: TGCAGCGTCAGCCCCCAAAACGGCGGGGAGACCCAGTACTTC.